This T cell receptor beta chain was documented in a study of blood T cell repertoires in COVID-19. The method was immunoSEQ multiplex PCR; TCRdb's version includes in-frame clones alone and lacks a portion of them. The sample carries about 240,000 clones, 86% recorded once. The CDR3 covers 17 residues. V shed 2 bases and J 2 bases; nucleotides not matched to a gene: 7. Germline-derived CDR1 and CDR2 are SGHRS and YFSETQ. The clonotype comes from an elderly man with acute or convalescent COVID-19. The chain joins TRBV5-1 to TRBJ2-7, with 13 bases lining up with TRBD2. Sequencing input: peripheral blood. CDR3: CASSFRLAGGQPYEQYF. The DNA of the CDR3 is TGCGCCAGCAGCTTCCGACTAGCGGGAGGCCAACCCTACGAGCAGTACTTC.